Sequencing of this TCR beta chain was carried out in a study of prognosis after radiotherapy for stage I lung cancer. The study amplified the TCR beta CDR3 region from genomic DNA. This amplification was carried out by two rounds of multiplex PCR. TRBV and TRBJ genes each had their own specific primers in first-round PCR. TCRdb called the multiplex PCR reads again in MiXCR, with one record for every CDR3 protein. Of around 30,000 distinct CDR3 sequences in the sample, under 35% were seen once. CDR1 and CDR2 (germline): LGHDT, YNNKEL (reference sequence). V shed 4 bases and J shed 1 base, with 7 bases lying between them. The CDR3 totals 13 residues.

V gene TRBV3-1 combines with J gene TRBJ2-5; D uncertain. The material was PBMCs, obtained before or after stereotactic body radiation therapy (not recorded which). The sequence was obtained from a donor over 45 with non-small cell lung cancer. This CDR3 is CASSLQFQETQYF. The CDR3 DNA reads as TGTGCCAGCAGCCTCCAATTCCAAGAGACCCAGTACTTC.